These 14 T cell receptor beta chains came from one sample sequenced in a study of brain T cells in children with intractable seizures. Indicated time point: blood from clinic visit 5 months post-surgery; TSC patient then seizure free. Clones were sequenced by immunoSEQ multiplex PCR, and TCRdb holds only the in-frame ones, with some missing. This table holds about 340,000 clones, roughly 93% found once. Sequences were derived from peripheral blood, sampled roughly 5 months after surgery. The receptor source for this set is a boy younger than two with tuberous sclerosis and intractable seizures.

The V gene is TRBV6-2 or TRBV6-3, the J gene TRBJ1-1; D not resolved. V shed 6 bases and J shed 2 bases, with 16 bases lying between them. The CDR3 totals 15 residues. The germline CDR1 and CDR2 sequences are MNHEY and SVGEGT. The CDR3 sequence is CASSQFGLPNTEAFF. The CDR3 bases are TGTGCCAGCAGCCAGTTTGGGTTGCCCAACACTGAAGCTTTCTTT.

In nucleotides, the CDR3 is TGTGCCAGCAGTTTAACCACTGAAGCTTTCTTT. It specifies CASSLTTEAFF. The chain has TRBV12-3 or TRBV12-4 and TRBJ1-1; D unclear. The CDR3 covers 11 residues. V lost 2 bases and J 4 bases, leaving 2 bases between the germline ends.

The J gene is TRBJ1-2, the V gene TRBV5-1; unclear D gene. Trimming left V 2 bases short and J 12 bases short, with 11 bases between. CDR3 size: 11 residues. Looked up from germline, CDR1 is SGHRS and CDR2 is YFSETQ. DNA for the CDR3: TGCGCCAGCAGCTTAGGAGGGAGCAACACCTTC. Amino acids: CASSLGGSNTF.

This chain uses TRBV6-1 with TRBJ2-7; 7 nucleotides align to TRBD1. Germline values: CDR1 MNHNS, CDR2 SASEGT. The CDR3 has 14 residues. J lost 4 bases, V lost 3 bases, and 6 bases had no gene match. CDR3 coding DNA: TGTGCCAGCAGTGACCCGGGACAGTATTACGAGCAGTACTTC. This codes for CASSDPGQYYEQYF.

The chain carries TRBV2 and TRBJ1-1, with 7 bases matching TRBD1. Germline lookup yields CDR1 SNHLY and CDR2 FYNNEI. The CDR3 totals 16 residues. J was trimmed by 11 bases and V by 1 base; bases with no gene match: 16. CDR3 nucleotides: TGTGCCAGCAGTGAAGATGAATACAGGGGCTACGGTTTTGCTTTCTTT. Its translation: CASSEDEYRGYGFAFF.

CDR3 sequence reads: CASSFITSGIYNEQFF. The CDR3 nucleotides are TGTGCCAGCAGTTTCATTACTAGCGGGATCTACAATGAGCAGTTCTTC. V usage is TRBV27 and J usage is TRBJ2-1; 10 bases are shared with TRBD2. After removal of 3 bases from V and 3 bases from J, the junction contained 5 bases not matched to a gene. Germline V gives CDR1 MNHEY, CDR2 SMNVEV (reference sequence). The CDR3 sequence is 16 residues long.

The chain employs TRBV6-5 and TRBJ2-7; 10 positions agree with TRBD2. The trim removed 6 bases at V and 3 bases at J, leaving 8 bases unmatched. The CDR3 totals 15 residues. The germline V gene has CDR1 MNHEY and CDR2 SVGAGI. In nucleotides, the CDR3 is TGTGCCAGCAGCGGCGAGGGACTAGCGAACTACGAGCAGTACTTC. It yields the protein CASSGEGLANYEQYF.

The chain couples TRBV2 to TRBJ1-1; weak D call: TRBD1 (5 bases). Deletions cut 5 bases from V and 1 base from J, with 11 bases between. Germline V lookup: CDR1 SNHLY, CDR2 FYNNEI. The CDR3 runs to 14 residues. DNA for the CDR3: TGTGCCAGCAGTATGGGGGAGCGGAACACTGAAGCTTTCTTT. As protein: CASSMGERNTEAFF.

This chain joins TRBV27 and TRBJ2-3, with D tentatively TRBD2 (7 bases). Germline lookup yields CDR1 MNHEY and CDR2 SMNVEV (reference sequence). CDR3 length equals 15 residues. V was trimmed by 5 bases and J by 4 bases, leaving 16 bases between them. The CDR3 nucleotides read TGTGCCAGCAGTCCCTATGGGGGGGGGCCAGATACGCAGTATTTT. Amino acid sequence: CASSPYGGGPDTQYF.

V is TRBV2 and J is TRBJ2-1, with 8 bases fitting TRBD2. The CDR3 is 15 amino acids. CDR1 is SNHLY and CDR2 is FYNNEI in the germline V gene. Trimming at V came to 5 bases and at J to 5 bases, leaving 8 bases not matched to a gene. CDR3 in DNA: TGTGCCAGCAGTCTCACTAGCGGTCCTAACAATGAGCAGTTCTTC. It yields the protein CASSLTSGPNNEQFF.

The chain combines TRBV6-6 with TRBJ2-2; D may be TRBD1 (6 bases). Trimming shortened V by 0 bases and J by 11 bases, and 16 bases separated the two germline ends. Germline lookup yields CDR1 MNHNY and CDR2 SVGAGI (reference sequence). CDR3 length: 15 amino acids. CDR3 loop: CASSYSLGQGLELFF. CDR3 DNA: TGTGCCAGCAGTTACTCCTTAGGGCAGGGGCTCGAGCTGTTTTTT.

The genes are TRBV7-9 and TRBJ2-7; possibly TRBD1 for D (7 bases). Per germline, CDR1 SEHNR and CDR2 FQNEAQ (reference sequence). The CDR3 contains 14 residues. The V end was cut by 5 bases, the J end by 3 bases, with 14 bases between. CDR3 region: CASSPDREDYEQYF. The CDR3 DNA reads as TGTGCCAGCAGCCCCGACAGGGAGGACTACGAGCAGTACTTC.

This chain links TRBV30 with TRBJ2-5; D gene uncertain. The CDR3 is 14 amino acids. The V gene's germline CDR1 is GTSNPN and CDR2 SVGIG (reference sequence). Trimming left V 0 bases short and J 2 bases short, with 10 bases between. The CDR3, as DNA: TGTGCCTGGAGTGTCATGAGGATGCAAGAGACCCAGTACTTC. This sequence encodes CAWSVMRMQETQYF.

In this sample, this clone turned up a few times. The gene calls are TRBV4-1 and TRBJ1-2, with no clear D. Germline V gene lookup returns CDR1 MGHRA and CDR2 YSYEKL. The CDR3 sequence is 14 residues long. Trimming pared 0 bases from V and 7 bases from J, leaving 12 bases between. CDR3 protein: CASSQDGRGGGYTF. DNA for the CDR3: TGCGCCAGCAGCCAAGATGGTCGTGGAGGTGGCTACACCTTC.